These T cell receptor beta chains were read from a single sample in a study of T cell repertoires in cytomegalovirus infection. MiXCR, run by TCRdb on the reads, gives a single entry per CDR3 protein. The data contain approximately 110,000 distinct CDR3 sequences, around 31% of them singletons. Antigens for these TCRs are unknown. The material sequenced was CD8+ T cells from cultured PBMCs, taken from culture after CMV antigen stimulation. Receptor source: a human donor in good health (CMV status not recorded). Some clones in this sample may be carry-over from other donors' samples. CDR3s include the opening cysteine and the closing phenylalanine or tryptophan. The D gene is left open where the match is weak. The listing skips clone size in some rows; elsewhere it reads once, few, many or a size class.

DNA	CDR3	size	D	V	J
TGTGCCACCAGTGGAGGGGGCATATTCGGGAATGAGCAGTTCTTC	CATSGGGIFGNEQFF	NA	TRBD1	TRBV24-1	TRBJ2-1
TGTGCCAGCAGGGGTACGGGATTTCAGATCTACGAGCAGTACTTC	CASRGTGFQIYEQYF	NA	NA	TRBV12-3/TRBV12-4	TRBJ2-7
TGCGCCAGCAGCTCGAACAGGCTATTCCAGTACTTC	CASSSNRLFQYF	NA	NA	TRBV5-1	TRBJ2-7
TGCAGCGTTGGGCCGTCAGGGGGCGTAGAGACCCAGTACTTC	CSVGPSGGVETQYF	many	TRBD1	TRBV29-1	TRBJ2-5
TGTGCCAGCAGTCCTGACAGGGGGCAGACTATAGGGGACGAGCAGTACTTC	CASSPDRGQTIGDEQYF	few	TRBD1	TRBV12-3/TRBV12-4	TRBJ2-7
TGCAGTGCTAGGGACAGGAGCGTATATTCACCCCTCCACTTT	CSARDRSVYSPLHF	many	TRBD1	TRBV20-1	TRBJ1-6
TGTGCCAGCAGCTTAGGTTTCGCCATCCAAGAGACCCAGTACTTC	CASSLGFAIQETQYF	many	NA	TRBV7-9	TRBJ2-5
TGTGCCAGCAGCTTACACCCCCCGCAGGACTACAATGAGCAGTTCTTC	CASSLHPPQDYNEQFF	few	NA	TRBV7-2	TRBJ2-1
TGTGCCAGCGGGGGAGCACAAGAGACCCAGTACTTC	CASGGAQETQYF	many	NA	TRBV7-6	TRBJ2-5
TGTGCCAGTAGTGAACCAGGGTGGACCGGGGAGCTGTTTTTT	CASSEPGWTGELFF	once	NA	TRBV19	TRBJ2-2
TGTGCCAGCAGCCCGGGCGGGACCTACGAGCAGTACTTC	CASSPGGTYEQYF	many	NA	TRBV7-6	TRBJ2-7
TGCAGTGCCGAGCGGGGGGGCCGGGCAGATACGCAGTATTTT	CSAERGGRADTQYF	NA	TRBD2	TRBV20-1	TRBJ2-3
TGTGCCAGCAGCCTCCGTAAGGGGGAGCAGTACTTC	CASSLRKGEQYF	NA	NA	TRBV27	TRBJ2-7
TGTGCCAGCAGTGAAATGGACAGGGGGCGATGGGACACTGAAGCTTTCTTT	CASSEMDRGRWDTEAFF	NA	TRBD1	TRBV6-1	TRBJ1-1
TGTGCCAGCAGTGAAAGAGTTTTTGACTTAGAAGTAGGTGGCTACACCTTC	CASSERVFDLEVGGYTF	few	NA	TRBV6-1	TRBJ1-2
TGCAGTGCCAGGAGGGACGGGCGAAACACCGGGGAGCTGTTTTTT	CSARRDGRNTGELFF	few	NA	TRBV20-1	TRBJ2-2
TGTGCCAGCAGCTTTAGCGGGGTCTCCTACGAGCAGTACTTC	CASSFSGVSYEQYF	many	TRBD2	TRBV7-2	TRBJ2-7
TGTGCCAGCAGTTTCGGGACAGTTTATAGCAATCAGCCCCAGCATTTT	CASSFGTVYSNQPQHF	few	TRBD1	TRBV12-3/TRBV12-4	TRBJ1-5
TGTGCCAGCAGTTCCGGGACAGGGGGTAGTGAGCAGTTCTTC	CASSSGTGGSEQFF	few	TRBD1	TRBV27	TRBJ2-1
TGTGCCAGCAGCACCCTTGAGACTAGCGGGGGGTCAGATACGCAGTATTTT	CASSTLETSGGSDTQYF	many	TRBD2	TRBV7-8	TRBJ2-3
TGCGCCAGCAGCCAAGACGTGGGGGTTAACTACGAGCAGTACTTC	CASSQDVGVNYEQYF	NA	NA	TRBV4-1	TRBJ2-7
TGTGCCAGCAGTACGGGGACAATCCCCCGAGTGGACACTGAAGCTTTCTTT	CASSTGTIPRVDTEAFF	NA	NA	TRBV28	TRBJ1-1
TGCGCCAGCAGCCAAGATCTAAGACAGGGATCGGGCGAGCAGTACTTC	CASSQDLRQGSGEQYF	NA	TRBD1	TRBV4-1	TRBJ2-7
TGTGCCAGCAGTGCAAAACCGGGACTAGCGGGGCCAGCCTCCTACAATGAGCAGTTCTTC	CASSAKPGLAGPASYNEQFF	many	TRBD2	TRBV12-3/TRBV12-4	TRBJ2-1
TGTGCCAGCAGCTTATCGGGTTGGACAGATACGCAGTATTTT	CASSLSGWTDTQYF	many	NA	TRBV7-2	TRBJ2-3
TGTGCCAGCGGACCCGAGGATACGCAGTATTTT	CASGPEDTQYF	few	NA	TRBV12-3/TRBV12-4	TRBJ2-3
TGTGCCAGCAGTTTTGGGAAATACTACAATGAGCAGTTCTTC	CASSFGKYYNEQFF	many	NA	TRBV12-3/TRBV12-4	TRBJ2-1
TGCGCCAGCAGCTCAAGCGGGGGGGCCATAGATACGCAGTATTTT	CASSSSGGAIDTQYF	few	TRBD2	TRBV4-3	TRBJ2-3
TGTGCCAGTAGTATTGGCAATCAGCCCCAGCATTTT	CASSIGNQPQHF	NA	NA	TRBV19	TRBJ1-5
TGTGCCACCAGCAGAGGGGACAGCACAGATACGCAGTATTTT	CATSRGDSTDTQYF	NA	NA	TRBV15	TRBJ2-3
TGTGCCAGCAGTGGCATGGTCCAGCGGGGGGCCTTGCAGAGCTACGAGCAGTACTTC	CASSGMVQRGALQSYEQYF	NA	TRBD2	TRBV28	TRBJ2-7
TGTGCCAGCAGCGTAAAGGGGGGCCGGGGCACAGATACGCAGTATTTT	CASSVKGGRGTDTQYF	NA	NA	TRBV9	TRBJ2-3
TGTGCCAGCAGCGATGGGACAGGGTACAATCAGCCCCAGCATTTT	CASSDGTGYNQPQHF	few	TRBD1	TRBV7-2	TRBJ1-5
TGCGCCAGCAGCCAAGATGGAGCGGTGCCTACCTACGAGCAGTACTTC	CASSQDGAVPTYEQYF	NA	NA	TRBV4-1	TRBJ2-7